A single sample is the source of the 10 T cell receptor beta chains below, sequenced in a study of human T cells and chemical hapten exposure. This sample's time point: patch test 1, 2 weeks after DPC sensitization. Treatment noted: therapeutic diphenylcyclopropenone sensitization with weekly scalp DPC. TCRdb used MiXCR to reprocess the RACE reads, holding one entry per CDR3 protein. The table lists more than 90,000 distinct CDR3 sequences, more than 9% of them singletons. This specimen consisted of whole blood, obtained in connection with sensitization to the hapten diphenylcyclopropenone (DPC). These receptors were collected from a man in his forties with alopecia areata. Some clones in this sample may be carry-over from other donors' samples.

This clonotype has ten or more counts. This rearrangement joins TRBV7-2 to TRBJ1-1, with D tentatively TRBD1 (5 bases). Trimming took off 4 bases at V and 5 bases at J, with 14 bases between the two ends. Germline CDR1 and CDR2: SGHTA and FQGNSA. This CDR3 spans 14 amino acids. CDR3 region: CASSSRGDGTEAFF. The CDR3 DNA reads TGTGCCAGCAGCTCCCGGGGGGATGGGACTGAAGCTTTCTTT.

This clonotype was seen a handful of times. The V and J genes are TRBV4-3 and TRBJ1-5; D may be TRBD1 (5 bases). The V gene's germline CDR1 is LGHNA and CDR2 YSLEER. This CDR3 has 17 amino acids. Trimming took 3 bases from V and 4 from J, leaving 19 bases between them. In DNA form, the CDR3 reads TGCGCCAGCAGCCAGAGTTACCGGGGCCTGGGGAATCAGCCCCAGCATTTT. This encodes CASSQSYRGLGNQPQHF.

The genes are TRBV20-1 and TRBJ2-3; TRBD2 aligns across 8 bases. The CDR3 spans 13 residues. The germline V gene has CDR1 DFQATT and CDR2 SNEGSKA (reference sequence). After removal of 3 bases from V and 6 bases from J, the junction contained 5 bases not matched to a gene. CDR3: CSARSGGADTQYF. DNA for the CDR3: TGCAGTGCTAGGAGCGGGGGCGCGGATACGCAGTATTTT.

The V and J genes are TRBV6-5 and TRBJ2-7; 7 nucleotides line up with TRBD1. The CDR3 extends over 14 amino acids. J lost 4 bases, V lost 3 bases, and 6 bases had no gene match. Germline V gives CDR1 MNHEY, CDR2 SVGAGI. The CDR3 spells CASSYGPGGYEQYF. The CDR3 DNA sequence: TGTGCCAGCAGTTATGGCCCAGGGGGATACGAGCAGTACTTC.

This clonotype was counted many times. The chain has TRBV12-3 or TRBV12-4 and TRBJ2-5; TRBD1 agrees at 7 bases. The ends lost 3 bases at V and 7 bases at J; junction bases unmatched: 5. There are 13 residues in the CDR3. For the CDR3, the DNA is TGTGCCAGCAGTTTTCAGGGGGATGGGACCCAGTACTTC. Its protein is CASSFQGDGTQYF.

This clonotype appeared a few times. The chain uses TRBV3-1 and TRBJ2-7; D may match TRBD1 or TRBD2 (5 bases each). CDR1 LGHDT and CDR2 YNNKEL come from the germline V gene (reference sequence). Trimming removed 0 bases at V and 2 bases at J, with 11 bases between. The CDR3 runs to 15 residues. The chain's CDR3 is CASSQEGVRAYEQYF. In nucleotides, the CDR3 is TGTGCCAGCAGCCAAGAAGGGGTGAGGGCCTACGAGCAGTACTTC.

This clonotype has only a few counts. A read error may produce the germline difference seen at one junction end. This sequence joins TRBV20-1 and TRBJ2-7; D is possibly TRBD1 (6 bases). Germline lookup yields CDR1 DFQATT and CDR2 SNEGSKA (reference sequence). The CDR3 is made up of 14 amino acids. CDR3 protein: CSASRDNGSHEQYF. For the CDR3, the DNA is TGCAGTGCTAGTCGGGACAACGGCTCCCACGAGCAGTACTTC.

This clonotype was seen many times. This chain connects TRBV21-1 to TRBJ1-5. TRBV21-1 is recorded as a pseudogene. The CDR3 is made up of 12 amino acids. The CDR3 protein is CASSKLGQPQHF. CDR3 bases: TGTGCCAGCAGCAAGTTAGGTCAGCCCCAGCATTTT.

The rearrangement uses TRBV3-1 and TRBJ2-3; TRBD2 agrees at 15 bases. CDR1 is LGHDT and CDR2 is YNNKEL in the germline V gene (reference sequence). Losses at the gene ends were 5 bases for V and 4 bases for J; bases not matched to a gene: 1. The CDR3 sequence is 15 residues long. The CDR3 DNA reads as TGTGCCAGCAGCGGACTAGCGGGAGGGCCAGATACGCAGTATTTT. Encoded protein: CASSGLAGGPDTQYF.

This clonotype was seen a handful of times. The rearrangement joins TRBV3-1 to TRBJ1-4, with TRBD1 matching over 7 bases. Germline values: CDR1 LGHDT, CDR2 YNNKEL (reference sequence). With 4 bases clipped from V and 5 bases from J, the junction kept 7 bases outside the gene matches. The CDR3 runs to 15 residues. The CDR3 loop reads CASSRITGENEKLFF. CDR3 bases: TGTGCCAGCAGCCGGATAACAGGGGAGAATGAAAAACTGTTTTTT.